This T cell receptor beta chain was observed in a study of T cells in narcolepsy. Points from the study as a whole: Blood of same and different patients, but not healthy controls, reportedly held recurring autoreactive clonotypes.

Some clones are missing from TCRdb's copy, which holds only in-frame ones; the method was immunoSEQ multiplex PCR. Of tens of thousands of clones in the sample, just over 90% were seen once. A note on this clone: The target antigen is unknown.

The specimen was CD45RA- memory CD4+ T cells from PBMCs. The TCR comes from a human donor with narcolepsy.

The CDR3, as DNA: TGCGCCAGCAGCTTGGGGGGTAGCGGGGTCCAAGAGACCCAGTACTTC. This codes for CASSLGGSGVQETQYF. This chain uses TRBV5-1 with TRBJ2-5, with 8 bases fitting TRBD2. The CDR3 runs 16 residues. After removal of 0 bases from V and 1 base from J, the junction contained 5 bases not matched to a gene. Germline assignment: CDR1 SGHRS and CDR2 YFSETQ.